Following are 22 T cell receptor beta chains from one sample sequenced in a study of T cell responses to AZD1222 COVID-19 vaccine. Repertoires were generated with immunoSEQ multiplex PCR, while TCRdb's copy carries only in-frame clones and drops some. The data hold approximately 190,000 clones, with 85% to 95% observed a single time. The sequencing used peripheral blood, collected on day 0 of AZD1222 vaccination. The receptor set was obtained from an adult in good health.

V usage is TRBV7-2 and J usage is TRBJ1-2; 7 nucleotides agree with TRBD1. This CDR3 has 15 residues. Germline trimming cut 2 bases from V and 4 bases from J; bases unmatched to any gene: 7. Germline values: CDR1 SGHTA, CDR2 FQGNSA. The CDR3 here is CASSLTGQGGYGYTF. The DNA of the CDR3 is TGTGCCAGCAGCTTAACGGGGCAGGGGGGCTATGGCTACACCTTC.

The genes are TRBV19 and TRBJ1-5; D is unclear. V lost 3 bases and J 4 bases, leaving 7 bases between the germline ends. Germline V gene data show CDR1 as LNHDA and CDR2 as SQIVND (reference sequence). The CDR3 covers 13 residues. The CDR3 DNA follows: TGTGCCAGTAGTATCCAGTGGAATCAGCCCCAGCATTTT. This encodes CASSIQWNQPQHF.

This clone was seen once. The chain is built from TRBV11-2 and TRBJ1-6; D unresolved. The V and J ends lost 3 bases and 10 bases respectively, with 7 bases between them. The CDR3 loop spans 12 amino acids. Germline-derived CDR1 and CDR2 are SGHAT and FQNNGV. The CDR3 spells CASSLEDSPLHF. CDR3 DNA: TGTGCCAGCAGCTTGGAGGACTCACCCCTCCACTTT.

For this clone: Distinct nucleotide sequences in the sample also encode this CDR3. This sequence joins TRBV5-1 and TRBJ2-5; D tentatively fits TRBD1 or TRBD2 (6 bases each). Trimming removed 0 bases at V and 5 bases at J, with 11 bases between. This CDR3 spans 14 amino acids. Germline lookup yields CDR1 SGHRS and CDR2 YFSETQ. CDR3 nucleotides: TGCGCCAGCAGCTTGGTGGGGGGCAGGGAGACCCAGTACTTC. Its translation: CASSLVGGRETQYF.

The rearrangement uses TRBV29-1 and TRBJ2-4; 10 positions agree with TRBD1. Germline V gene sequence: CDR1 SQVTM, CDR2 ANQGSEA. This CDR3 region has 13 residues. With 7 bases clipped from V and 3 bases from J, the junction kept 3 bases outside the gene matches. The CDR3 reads CSGQGANKNIQYF. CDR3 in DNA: TGCAGCGGACAGGGGGCCAACAAAAACATTCAGTACTTC.

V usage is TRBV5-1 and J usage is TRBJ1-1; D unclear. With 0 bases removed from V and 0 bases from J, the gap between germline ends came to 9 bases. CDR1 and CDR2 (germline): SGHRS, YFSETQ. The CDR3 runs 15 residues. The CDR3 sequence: CASSLGASMNTEAFF. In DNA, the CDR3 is TGCGCCAGCAGCTTGGGAGCAAGCATGAACACTGAAGCTTTCTTT.

CDR3 bases: TGTGCCAGCAGCCAACCGGGACAGAACTCCTATGGCTACACCTTC. Amino acid sequence: CASSQPGQNSYGYTF. This chain uses TRBV4-2 with TRBJ1-2; TRBD1 matches at 7 bases. V dropped 2 bases and J dropped 4; count of bases not matched to a gene: 7. CDR3 length: 15 residues. Germline lookup yields CDR1 LGHNA and CDR2 YNFKEQ.

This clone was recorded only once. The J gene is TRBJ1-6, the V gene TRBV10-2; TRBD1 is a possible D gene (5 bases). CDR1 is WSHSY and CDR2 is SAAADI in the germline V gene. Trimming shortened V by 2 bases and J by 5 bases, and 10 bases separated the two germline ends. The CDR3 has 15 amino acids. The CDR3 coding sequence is TGCGCCAGCAGTGAGGACCAGGGCGATAATTCACCCCTCCACTTT. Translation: CASSEDQGDNSPLHF.

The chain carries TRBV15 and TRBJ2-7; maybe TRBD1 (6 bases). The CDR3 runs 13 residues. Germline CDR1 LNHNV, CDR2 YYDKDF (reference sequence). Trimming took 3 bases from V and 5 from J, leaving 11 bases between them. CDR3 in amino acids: CATSRNRAHEQYF. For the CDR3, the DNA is TGTGCCACCAGCAGGAACAGGGCCCACGAGCAGTACTTC.

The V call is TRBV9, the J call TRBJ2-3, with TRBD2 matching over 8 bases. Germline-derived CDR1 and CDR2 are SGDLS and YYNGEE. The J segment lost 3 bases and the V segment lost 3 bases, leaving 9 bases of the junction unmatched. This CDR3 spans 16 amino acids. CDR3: CASSAGGAGRTDTQYF. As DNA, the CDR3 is TGTGCCAGCAGCGCCGGGGGGGCAGGGCGGACAGATACGCAGTATTTT.

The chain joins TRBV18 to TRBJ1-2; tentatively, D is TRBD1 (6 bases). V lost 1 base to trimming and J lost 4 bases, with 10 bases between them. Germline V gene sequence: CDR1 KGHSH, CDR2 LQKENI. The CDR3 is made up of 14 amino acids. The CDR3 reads CASSPQGEFYGYTF. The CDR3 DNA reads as TGTGCCAGCTCACCACAGGGGGAATTCTATGGCTACACCTTC.

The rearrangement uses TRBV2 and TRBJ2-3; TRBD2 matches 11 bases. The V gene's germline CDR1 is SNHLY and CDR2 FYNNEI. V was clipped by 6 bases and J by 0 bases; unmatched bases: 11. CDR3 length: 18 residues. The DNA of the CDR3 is TGTGCCAGCAGACCCGGGACTAGCGGATCAAGTAGCACAGATACGCAGTATTTT. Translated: CASRPGTSGSSSTDTQYF.

CDR3 sequence reads: CASRPSGTTDTQYF. The DNA for the CDR3 is TGTGCCAGTAGGCCCTCTGGGACTACAGATACGCAGTATTTT. The J gene is TRBJ2-3, the V gene TRBV19; weak D call: TRBD2 (6 bases). The germline V gene has CDR1 LNHDA and CDR2 SQIVND (reference sequence). The V end was cut by 6 bases, the J end by 3 bases, with 13 bases between. There are 14 residues in the CDR3.

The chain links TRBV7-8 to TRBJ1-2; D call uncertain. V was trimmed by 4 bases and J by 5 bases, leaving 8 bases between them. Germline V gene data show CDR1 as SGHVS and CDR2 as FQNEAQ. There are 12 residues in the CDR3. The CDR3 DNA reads TGTGCCAGCAGCTCCCAAGGTTATGGCTACACCTTC. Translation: CASSSQGYGYTF.

The CDR3 protein is CSVGGRNNNEQFF. The CDR3 DNA reads as TGCAGCGTTGGGGGGCGGAATAACAATGAGCAGTTCTTC. The J gene is TRBJ2-1, the V gene TRBV29-1; D possibly corresponds to TRBD1 (6 bases). CDR3 length: 13 amino acids. The V gene lost 4 bases and the J gene lost 5 bases, with 12 bases spanning the gap. Germline CDR1 SQVTM, CDR2 ANQGSEA.

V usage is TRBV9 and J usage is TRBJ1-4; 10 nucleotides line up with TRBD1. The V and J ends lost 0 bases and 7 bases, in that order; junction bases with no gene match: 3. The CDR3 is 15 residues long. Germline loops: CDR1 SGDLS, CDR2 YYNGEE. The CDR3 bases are TGTGCCAGCAGCGTAGAGGGACAGGGGATTGAAAAACTGTTTTTT. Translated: CASSVEGQGIEKLFF.

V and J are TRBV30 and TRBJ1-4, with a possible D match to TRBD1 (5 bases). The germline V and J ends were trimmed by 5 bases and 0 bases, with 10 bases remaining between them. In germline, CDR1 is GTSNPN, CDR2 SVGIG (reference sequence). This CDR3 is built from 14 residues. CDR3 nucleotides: TGTGCCTGGTCCCCGACAGCAACTAATGAAAAACTGTTTTTT. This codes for CAWSPTATNEKLFF.

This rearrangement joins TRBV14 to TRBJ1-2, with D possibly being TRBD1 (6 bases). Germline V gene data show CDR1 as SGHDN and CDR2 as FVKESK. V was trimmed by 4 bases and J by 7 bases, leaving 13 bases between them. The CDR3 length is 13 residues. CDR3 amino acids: CASSPLGAGGYTF. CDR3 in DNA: TGTGCCAGCAGCCCTTTGGGGGCGGGTGGCTACACCTTC.

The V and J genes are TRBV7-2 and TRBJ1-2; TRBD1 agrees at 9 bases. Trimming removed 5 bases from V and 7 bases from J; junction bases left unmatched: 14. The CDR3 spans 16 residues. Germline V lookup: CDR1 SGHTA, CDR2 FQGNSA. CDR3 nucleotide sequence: TGTGCCAGCAGCCCACACTCTGGGGGACAGGGCCTTGGCTACACCTTC. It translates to CASSPHSGGQGLGYTF.

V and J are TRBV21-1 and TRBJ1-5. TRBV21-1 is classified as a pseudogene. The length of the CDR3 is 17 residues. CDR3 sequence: CASSKAIGGGSNQPQHF. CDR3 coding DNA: TGTGCCAGCAGCAAGGCCATCGGGGGGGGTAGCAATCAGCCCCAGCATTTT.

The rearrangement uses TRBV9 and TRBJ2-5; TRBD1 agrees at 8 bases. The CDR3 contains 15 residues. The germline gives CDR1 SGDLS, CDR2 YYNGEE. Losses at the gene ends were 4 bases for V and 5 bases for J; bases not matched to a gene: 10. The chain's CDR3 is CASSTKPDRAETQYF. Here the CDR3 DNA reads TGTGCCAGCAGCACCAAACCGGACAGGGCGGAGACCCAGTACTTC.

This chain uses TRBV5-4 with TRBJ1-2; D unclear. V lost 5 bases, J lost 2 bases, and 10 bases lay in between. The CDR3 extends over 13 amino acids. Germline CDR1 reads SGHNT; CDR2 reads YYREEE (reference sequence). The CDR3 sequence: CASSPDPNYGYTF. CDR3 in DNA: TGTGCCAGCAGTCCAGACCCGAACTATGGCTACACCTTC.